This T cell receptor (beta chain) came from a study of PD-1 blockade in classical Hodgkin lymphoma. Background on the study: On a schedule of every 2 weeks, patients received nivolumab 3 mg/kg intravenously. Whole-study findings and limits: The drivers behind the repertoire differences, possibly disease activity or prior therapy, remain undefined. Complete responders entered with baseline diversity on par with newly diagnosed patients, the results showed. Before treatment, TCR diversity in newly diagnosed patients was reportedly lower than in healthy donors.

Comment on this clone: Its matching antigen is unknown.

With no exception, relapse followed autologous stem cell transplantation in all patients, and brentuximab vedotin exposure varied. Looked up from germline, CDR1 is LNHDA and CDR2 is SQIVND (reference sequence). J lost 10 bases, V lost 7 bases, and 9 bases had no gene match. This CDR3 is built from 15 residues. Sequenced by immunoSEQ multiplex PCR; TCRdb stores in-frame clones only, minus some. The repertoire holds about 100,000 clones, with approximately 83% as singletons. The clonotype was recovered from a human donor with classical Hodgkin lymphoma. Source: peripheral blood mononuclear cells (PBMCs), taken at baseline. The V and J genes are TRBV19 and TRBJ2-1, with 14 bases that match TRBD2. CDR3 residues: CASKWGLAGVGEQFF. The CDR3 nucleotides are TGTGCCAGTAAATGGGGACTAGCGGGAGTAGGAGAGCAGTTCTTC.